This is a list of T cell receptor beta chains from one sample in a study of blood T cell repertoires in COVID-19. Sequenced by immunoSEQ multiplex PCR; TCRdb stores in-frame clones only, minus some. The repertoire holds 95,000 to 150,000 clones, roughly 89% seen once, with 3.8% in the top ten. Material: peripheral blood. The receptor source for this set is a woman aged 60-75 years with COVID-19, enrolled during active disease. Both conserved end residues are part of each CDR3. The D gene is left open where the match is weak. For some rows the clone size is stated as once, few or many, or as a class when expanded; others skip it.

D,size,V,J,CDR3,DNA
TRBD2,NA,TRBV19,TRBJ2-1,CASSLTSGGPSYNEQFF,TGTGCCAGTAGTCTGACTAGCGGGGGCCCTAGTTACAATGAGCAGTTCTTC
TRBD1,NA,TRBV15,TRBJ1-5,CATSTKWTGGDQPQHF,TGTGCCACCAGCACCAAATGGACAGGGGGCGATCAGCCCCAGCATTTT
NA,once,TRBV3-1/TRBV3-2,TRBJ2-5,CASSQGLFRGERAETQYF,TGTGCCAGCAGCCAAGGGTTGTTCCGGGGCGAGCGGGCAGAGACCCAGTACTTC
TRBD1,NA,TRBV29-1,TRBJ2-7,CSAAGTGRPGKVYEQYF,TGCAGCGCCGCAGGGACAGGACGACCCGGGAAGGTCTACGAGCAGTACTTC
TRBD1,once,TRBV5-1,TRBJ2-2,CASSLAGTGATGELFF,TGCGCCAGCAGCTTGGCCGGGACAGGGGCGACCGGGGAGCTGTTTTTT
TRBD1,NA,TRBV6-5,TRBJ2-7,CASTPGGQISYEQYF,TGTGCCAGCACTCCAGGGGGACAGATCTCCTACGAGCAGTACTTC
NA,NA,TRBV9,TRBJ1-2,CASSVTGNYGYTF,TGTGCCAGCAGCGTCACGGGGAACTATGGCTACACCTTC
NA,NA,TRBV9,TRBJ1-3,CASGGAGNTIYF,TGTGCCAGCGGAGGAGCTGGAAACACCATATATTTT
TRBD2,NA,TRBV6-2/TRBV6-3,TRBJ2-5,CASSYTRGGLEETQYF,TGTGCCAGCAGTTATACCCGGGGGGGCCTTGAAGAGACCCAGTACTTC
NA,NA,TRBV9,TRBJ1-4,CASSVERGFGEKLFF,TGTGCCAGCAGCGTAGAGAGGGGGTTCGGTGAAAAACTGTTTTTT
TRBD2,once,TRBV7-2,TRBJ2-3,CASSRSPSGGAQDTQYF,TGTGCCAGCAGCCGCAGCCCTAGCGGGGGGGCGCAAGATACGCAGTATTTT
NA,NA,TRBV5-1,TRBJ1-3,CASSLWTRETGIYF,TGCGCCAGCAGCCTATGGACAAGGGAAACAGGCATATATTTT
NA,NA,TRBV6-5,TRBJ1-4,CASRYLGQSGEKLFF,TGTGCCAGCCGTTACCTAGGACAGTCGGGGGAAAAACTGTTTTTT
NA,NA,TRBV12-5,TRBJ1-5,CASALGPNQPQHF,TGTGCTAGTGCCCTGGGGCCTAATCAGCCCCAGCATTTT
TRBD2,NA,TRBV7-3,TRBJ2-3,CASSSVAGNTDTQYF,TGTGCCAGCAGCTCGGTAGCGGGTAACACAGATACGCAGTATTTT
NA,NA,TRBV5-6,TRBJ1-5,CASSSTLNQPQHF,TGTGCCAGCAGCTCCACTTTAAATCAGCCCCAGCATTTT
TRBD1,few,TRBV6-5,TRBJ1-2,CASSQGQGTNYGYTF,TGTGCCAGCAGCCAAGGACAGGGGACCAACTATGGCTACACCTTC
NA,NA,TRBV21-1,TRBJ1-1,CASSPGEGNMNTEAFF,TGTGCCAGCAGTCCTGGGGAGGGTAACATGAACACTGAAGCTTTCTTT
TRBD1,NA,TRBV29-1,TRBJ2-5,CSDGQGRRKTQYF,TGCAGCGACGGACAGGGTCGGCGGAAGACCCAGTACTTC
NA,NA,TRBV7-2,TRBJ1-5,CASSREVNQPQHF,TGTGCCAGCAGCCGAGAGGTAAATCAGCCCCAGCATTTT
NA,NA,TRBV5-8,TRBJ2-1,CASSGPGQSSYNEQFF,TGTGCCAGCAGCGGCCCGGGACAAAGCTCCTACAATGAGCAGTTCTTC
NA,NA,TRBV5-6,TRBJ2-7,CASSLAYRLKNYEQYF,TGTGCCAGCAGCTTGGCATATAGACTTAAAAATTACGAGCAGTACTTC
NA,NA,TRBV7-2,TRBJ1-5,CASSLHSNQPQHF,TGTGCCAGCAGCTTACATAGCAATCAGCCCCAGCATTTT